These 26 T cell receptor beta chains originate from one sample sequenced in a study of blood T cell repertoires in COVID-19. The method was immunoSEQ multiplex PCR; TCRdb's version includes in-frame clones alone and lacks a portion of them. Found here are about 32,000 clones, around 87% of them singletons; the top ten hold more than 13%. The sample taken for sequencing was peripheral blood. The receptors shown here come from a man between 60 and 75 years old with active COVID-19.

This clone was recorded a few times. The chain combines TRBV7-2 with TRBJ1-2, with 12 bases lining up with TRBD1. The V segment lost 0 bases and the J segment 8 bases; nucleotides outside the gene matches: 10. The CDR3 runs 17 residues. Germline CDR1 and CDR2: SGHTA and FQGNSA. In DNA, the CDR3 is TGTGCCAGCAGCTTAGCCCTGGGACAGGGGGCGTCCCAGGGCTACACCTTC. It codes for CASSLALGQGASQGYTF.

V usage is TRBV5-6 and J usage is TRBJ2-2, with D hard to call. This CDR3 is 11 amino acids long. V lost 5 bases to trimming and J lost 7 bases, with 6 bases between them. The germline CDR1 and CDR2 sequences are SGHDT and YYEEEE. Written as DNA, the CDR3 is TGTGCCAGCAGTTCCCACGGGGAGCTGTTTTTT. Translating gives CASSSHGELFF.

The chain has TRBV9 and TRBJ2-2; 8 positions match TRBD2. The trim removed 0 bases at V and 3 bases at J, leaving 4 bases unmatched. CDR3 length equals 16 residues. CDR1 and CDR2 (germline): SGDLS, YYNGEE. The CDR3 bases are TGTGCCAGCAGCGTAGTTGCGGGAGGCCACACCGGGGAGCTGTTTTTT. Translated: CASSVVAGGHTGELFF.

The chain carries TRBV6-2 or TRBV6-3 and TRBJ2-1; 10 bases are a match to TRBD2. CDR1 MNHEY and CDR2 SVGEGT come from the germline V gene. Trimming took 6 bases from V and 0 from J; bases not matched to a gene: 14. The CDR3 is made up of 19 amino acids. The CDR3 DNA is TGTGCCAGCAGCACTACGCGACTAGCGGGTTCCCCCTCCTACAATGAGCAGTTCTTC. This translates into CASSTTRLAGSPSYNEQFF.

The chain combines TRBV4-2 with TRBJ2-1, with 10 bases aligning to TRBD2. CDR3 length equals 16 residues. From germline, CDR1 is LGHNA and CDR2 YNFKEQ. J was trimmed by 6 bases and V by 0 bases; bases with no gene match: 5. The CDR3 sequence is CASSQDGTSATNEQFF. CDR3 coding DNA: TGTGCCAGCAGCCAAGATGGGACTAGCGCCACCAATGAGCAGTTCTTC.

The chain carries TRBV5-1 and TRBJ2-5; 8 nucleotides match TRBD2. The length of the CDR3 is 16 residues. The junction had 15 bases not matched to a gene; V was cut back by 4 bases and J by 7 bases. CDR1 SGHRS and CDR2 YFSETQ come from the germline V gene. In DNA, the CDR3 is TGCGCCAGCAGCCCCGGTGGTAGCGGGACCGGAGCGACCCAGTACTTC. Its translation is CASSPGGSGTGATQYF.

V and J are TRBV7-9 and TRBJ2-7; TRBD1 matches at 8 bases. The length of the CDR3 is 16 residues. J gave up 2 bases and V 5 bases, and 11 bases lay outside the gene matches. CDR1 is SEHNR, CDR2 FQNEAQ, per germline (reference sequence). This CDR3 is CASSQDRQGSTYEQYF. For the CDR3, the DNA is TGTGCCAGCAGCCAAGACAGACAGGGGTCGACCTACGAGCAGTACTTC. The variable domain in full, with the rest retrieved from reference TRBV7-9 and TRBJ2-7, is DTGVSQNPRHKITKRGQNVTFRCDPISEHNRLYWYRQTLGQGPEFLTYFQNEAQLEKSRLLSDRFSAERPKGSFSTLEIQRTEQGDSAMYLCASSQDRQGSTYEQYFGPGTRLTVT.

The genes are TRBV7-9 and TRBJ2-7; 8 nucleotides match TRBD1. CDR1 and CDR2 from the germline V gene are SEHNR and FQNEAQ (reference sequence). This CDR3 comprises 14 residues. Germline trimming cut 2 bases from V and 5 bases from J; bases unmatched to any gene: 5. The CDR3 DNA sequence: TGTGCCAGCAGCTTAAGGACAGGGTCGGACGAGCAGTACTTC. As protein: CASSLRTGSDEQYF. The variable domain in full, with the rest retrieved from reference TRBV7-9 and TRBJ2-7, is DTGVSQNPRHKITKRGQNVTFRCDPISEHNRLYWYRQTLGQGPEFLTYFQNEAQLEKSRLLSDRFSAERPKGSFSTLEIQRTEQGDSAMYLCASSLRTGSDEQYFGPGTRLTVT.

This rearrangement joins TRBV30 to TRBJ2-1; the D gene is possibly TRBD2 (7 bases). Trimming shortened V by 1 base and J by 10 bases, and 8 bases separated the two germline ends. CDR3 length: 11 residues. Germline-derived CDR1 and CDR2 are GTSNPN and SVGIG (reference sequence). Here the CDR3 DNA reads TGTGCCTGGAGTGCGGGGGGCGAGCAGTTCTTC. Amino acids: CAWSAGGEQFF.

In its sample, this clone was seen once. The chain joins TRBV6-1 to TRBJ2-6, with TRBD1 identical over 7 bases. CDR1 and CDR2 from the germline V gene are MNHNS and SASEGT. This CDR3 spans 17 amino acids. V was clipped by 6 bases and J by 0 bases; unmatched bases: 8. The CDR3 bases are TGTGCCAGCAGGGAACCGGGACAGCACTCTGGGGCCAACGTCCTGACTTTC. Its translation is CASREPGQHSGANVLTF.

The V and J genes are TRBV6-2 or TRBV6-3 and TRBJ2-7; D call uncertain. Between the trimmed V and J ends, which lost 2 bases and 2 bases, there was a span of 7 bases. CDR1 and CDR2 from the germline V gene are MNHEY and SVGEGT. This CDR3 region has 13 residues. The CDR3: CASSYAVTYEQYF. CDR3 coding DNA: TGTGCCAGCAGTTACGCGGTTACCTACGAGCAGTACTTC.

The J gene is TRBJ2-1, the V gene TRBV19, with 10 positions matching TRBD2. The CDR3 covers 15 residues. Germline trimming cut 1 base from V and 9 bases from J; bases unmatched to any gene: 6. CDR1 and CDR2 from the germline V gene are LNHDA and SQIVND (reference sequence). The CDR3 DNA reads as TGTGCCAGTAGTATAGCAAGCGGGGGGGCCGGTGAGCAGTTCTTC. Protein product: CASSIASGGAGEQFF.

The J gene is TRBJ2-1, the V gene TRBV11-2; 12 nucleotides align to TRBD2. With 1 base clipped from V and 11 bases from J, the junction kept 6 bases outside the gene matches. The CDR3 runs 15 residues. Germline V gives CDR1 SGHAT, CDR2 FQNNGV. The CDR3 nucleotides are TGTGCCAGCAGCTTAGTACTAGCGGGGGGTAGCCAGCAGTTCTTC. It encodes CASSLVLAGGSQQFF.

V is TRBV3-1 (or the pseudogene TRBV3-2) and J is TRBJ2-7; 7 bases agree with TRBD1. This CDR3 contains 17 residues. Germline lookup yields CDR1 LGHDT and CDR2 YNNKEL (reference sequence). Unmatched junction bases numbered 14, after V lost 3 bases and J lost 3 bases. CDR3 bases: TGTGCCAGCAGCCAGTGCGAGGGGGTCGACAGGGACTACGAGCAGTACTTC. Protein product: CASSQCEGVDRDYEQYF.

V gene TRBV5-5 combines with J gene TRBJ2-5; 8 bases are a match to TRBD2. The CDR3 runs 16 residues. Germline trimming cut 0 bases from V and 4 bases from J; bases unmatched to any gene: 8. Per germline, CDR1 SGHKS and CDR2 YYEKEE (reference sequence). For the CDR3, the DNA is TGTGCCAGCAGCTTGGATGTCGGGGGGGCCCTAGAGACCCAGTACTTC. The encoded protein is CASSLDVGGALETQYF. Full variable domain (rest looked up from reference TRBV5-5 and TRBJ2-5): DAGVTQSPTHLIKTRGQQVTLRCSPISGHKSVSWYQQVLGQGPQFIFQYYEKEERGRGNFPDRFSARQFPNYSSELNVNALLLGDSALYLCASSLDVGGALETQYFGPGTRLLVL.

The chain carries TRBV5-1 and TRBJ2-1; D perhaps matches TRBD1 (5 bases). Trimming pared 1 base from V and 0 bases from J, leaving 8 bases between. Germline lookup yields CDR1 SGHRS and CDR2 YFSETQ. CDR3 length: 15 amino acids. CDR3 amino acids: CASSLQGSSYNEQFF. DNA for the CDR3: TGCGCCAGCAGCTTGCAGGGAAGCTCCTACAATGAGCAGTTCTTC.

This chain connects TRBV19 to TRBJ1-5; 9 nucleotides agree with TRBD1. The CDR3 totals 15 residues. Germline trimming cut 0 bases from V and 9 bases from J; bases unmatched to any gene: 6. The germline CDR1 and CDR2 sequences are LNHDA and SQIVND (reference sequence). Written as DNA, the CDR3 is TGTGCCAGTAGTATAGAAGGGACAGGGCATAGGCCCCAGCATTTT. This encodes CASSIEGTGHRPQHF.

J is TRBJ1-2 and V is TRBV2; 8 bases are shared with TRBD1. V dropped 6 bases and J dropped 2; count of bases not matched to a gene: 2. This CDR3 has 13 residues. The germline CDR1 and CDR2 sequences are SNHLY and FYNNEI. The CDR3 coding sequence is TGTGCCAGCAGGGGGACAGGAAACTATGGCTACACCTTC. Its translation is CASRGTGNYGYTF.

The chain uses TRBV5-4 and TRBJ2-2; 9 positions agree with TRBD2. With 4 bases clipped from V and 5 bases from J, the junction kept 6 bases outside the gene matches. Germline V gene sequence: CDR1 SGHNT, CDR2 YYREEE (reference sequence). CDR3 length: 15 amino acids. CDR3 sequence: CASSRGGARTGELFF. The CDR3 DNA is TGTGCCAGCAGCCGCGGGGGGGCCCGGACCGGGGAGCTGTTTTTT.

The chain carries TRBV2 and TRBJ2-2, with 14 bases lining up with TRBD2. This CDR3 is 17 amino acids long. CDR1 and CDR2 from the germline V gene are SNHLY and FYNNEI. V was pared by 4 bases and J by 7 bases, with 8 bases of the junction left unmatched. CDR3 sequence: CASSVGTSGGYGGELFF. DNA of the CDR3: TGTGCCAGCAGTGTTGGGACTAGCGGGGGTTACGGCGGGGAGCTGTTTTTT.

The chain employs TRBV2 and TRBJ2-3, with a possible D match to TRBD2 (6 bases). Germline-derived CDR1 and CDR2 are SNHLY and FYNNEI. V was trimmed by 0 bases and J by 1 base, leaving 8 bases between them. The CDR3 consists of 15 residues. The CDR3 nucleotides are TGTGCCAGCAGTGAAGCTGGCGGGGGCACAGATACGCAGTATTTT. Its translation: CASSEAGGGTDTQYF.

The rearrangement uses TRBV2 and TRBJ2-1, with D maybe TRBD2 (6 bases). This CDR3 comprises 13 residues. Trimming shortened V by 1 base and J by 10 bases, and 11 bases separated the two germline ends. Germline V gene lookup returns CDR1 SNHLY and CDR2 FYNNEI. CDR3 protein: CASSEGGVREQFF. As DNA, the CDR3 is TGTGCCAGCAGTGAAGGGGGGGTGCGGGAGCAGTTCTTC. The whole variable domain, remainder taken from reference TRBV2 and TRBJ2-1, is EPEVTQTPSHQVTQMGQEVILRCVPISNHLYFYWYRQILGQKVEFLVSFYNNEISEKSEIFDDQFSVERPDGSNFTLKIRSTKLEDSAMYFCASSEGGVREQFFGPGTRLTVL.

The CDR3: CASSLNRGHHEQYF. The CDR3 DNA reads TGTGCCAGCAGTTTAAACAGGGGGCACCACGAGCAGTACTTC. The V gene is TRBV27, the J gene TRBJ2-7; 9 bases agree with TRBD1. This CDR3 spans 14 amino acids. The ends lost 2 bases at V and 5 bases at J; junction bases unmatched: 4. In germline, CDR1 is MNHEY, CDR2 SMNVEV (reference sequence).

This chain links TRBV7-2 with TRBJ1-1; 10 positions agree with TRBD1. The CDR3 is made up of 14 amino acids. Looked up from germline, CDR1 is SGHTA and CDR2 is FQGNSA. With V trimmed by 6 bases and J by 7 bases, 8 bases remained unmatched. CDR3 residues: CASRPDRGRVEAFF. Written as DNA, the CDR3 is TGTGCCAGCAGACCTGACAGGGGGCGGGTTGAAGCTTTCTTT.

This chain connects TRBV25-1 to TRBJ2-1; 7 bases match TRBD2. The CDR3 totals 15 residues. Germline V lookup: CDR1 MGHDK, CDR2 SYGVNS. The V segment lost 1 base and the J segment 3 bases; nucleotides outside the gene matches: 3. Here the CDR3 reads CASSEWGGSYNEQFF. CDR3 coding DNA: TGTGCCAGCAGTGAATGGGGCGGGAGCTACAATGAGCAGTTCTTC.

The chain uses TRBV7-7 and TRBJ2-7; TRBD2 is a possible D gene (6 bases). The CDR3 sequence is 15 residues long. V was trimmed by 3 bases and J by 2 bases, leaving 14 bases between them. CDR1 and CDR2 (germline): SSHAT, FNYEAQ (reference sequence). CDR3 in amino acids: CASSLRRGTAYEQYF. CDR3 nucleotides: TGTGCCAGCAGCTTGAGACGGGGGACTGCCTACGAGCAGTACTTC.